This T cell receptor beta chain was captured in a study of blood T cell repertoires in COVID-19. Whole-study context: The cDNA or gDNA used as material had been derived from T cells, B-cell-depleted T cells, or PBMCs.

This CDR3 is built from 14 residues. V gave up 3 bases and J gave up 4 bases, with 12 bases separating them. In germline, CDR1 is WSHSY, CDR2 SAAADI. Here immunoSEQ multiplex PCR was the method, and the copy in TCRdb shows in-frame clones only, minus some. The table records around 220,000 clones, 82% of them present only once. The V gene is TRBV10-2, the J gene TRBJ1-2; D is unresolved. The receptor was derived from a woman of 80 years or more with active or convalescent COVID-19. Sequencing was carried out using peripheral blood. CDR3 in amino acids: CASSDPGLGYGYTF. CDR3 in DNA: TGCGCCAGCAGTGACCCGGGTCTTGGCTATGGCTACACCTTC.